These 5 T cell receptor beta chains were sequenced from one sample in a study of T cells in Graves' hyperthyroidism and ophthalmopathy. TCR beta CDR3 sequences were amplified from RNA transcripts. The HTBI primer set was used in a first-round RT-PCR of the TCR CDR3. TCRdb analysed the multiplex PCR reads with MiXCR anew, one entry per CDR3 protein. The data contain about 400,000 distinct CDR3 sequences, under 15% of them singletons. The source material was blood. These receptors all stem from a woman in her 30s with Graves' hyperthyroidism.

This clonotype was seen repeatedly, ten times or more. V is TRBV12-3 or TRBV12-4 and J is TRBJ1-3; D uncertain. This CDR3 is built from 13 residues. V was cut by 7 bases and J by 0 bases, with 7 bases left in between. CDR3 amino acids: CASTPHSGNTIYF. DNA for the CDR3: TGTGCCAGCACCCCCCACTCTGGAAACACCATATATTTT.

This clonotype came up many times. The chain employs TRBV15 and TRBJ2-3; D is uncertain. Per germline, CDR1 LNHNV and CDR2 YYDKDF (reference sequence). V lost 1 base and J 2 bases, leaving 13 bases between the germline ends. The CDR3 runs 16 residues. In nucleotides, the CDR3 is TGTGCCACCAGCAGAGCGGGCGGACCTTTCACAGATACGCAGTATTTT. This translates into CATSRAGGPFTDTQYF.

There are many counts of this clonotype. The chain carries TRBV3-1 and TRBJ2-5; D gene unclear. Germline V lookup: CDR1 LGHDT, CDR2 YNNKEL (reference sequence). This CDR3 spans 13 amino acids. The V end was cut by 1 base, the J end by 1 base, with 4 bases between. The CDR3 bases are TGTGCCAGCAGCCAAGGATTCCAAGAGACCCAGTACTTC. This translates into CASSQGFQETQYF.

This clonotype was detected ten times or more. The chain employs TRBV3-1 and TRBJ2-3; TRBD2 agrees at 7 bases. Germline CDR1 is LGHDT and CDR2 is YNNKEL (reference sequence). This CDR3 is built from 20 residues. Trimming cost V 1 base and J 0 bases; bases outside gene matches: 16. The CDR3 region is CASSQGGGGELGASTDTQYF. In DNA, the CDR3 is TGTGCCAGCAGCCAAGGGGGTGGGGGGGAGCTCGGTGCTAGCACAGATACGCAGTATTTT.

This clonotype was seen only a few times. The chain's CDR3 is CSATGLAGLSYNEQFF. The CDR3 bases are TGCAGTGCTACCGGACTAGCGGGCCTCTCCTACAATGAGCAGTTCTTC. The chain couples TRBV20-1 to TRBJ2-1; 11 positions match TRBD2. In germline, CDR1 is DFQATT, CDR2 SNEGSKA (reference sequence). The ends lost 4 bases at V and 0 bases at J; junction bases unmatched: 5. The CDR3 loop spans 16 amino acids.